The 26 T cell receptor beta chains given below trace back to one sample, sequenced in a study of technical replicates of blood from a few donors. Using immunoSEQ multiplex PCR, the repertoire was profiled, and TCRdb retains in-frame clones only, with some absent. Among approximately 69,000 clones, approximately 97% were seen once, and the ten largest hold roughly 0.21%. Input material: T cells isolated from PBMCs. These receptors were taken from a human donor in good health.

The rearrangement joins TRBV29-1 to TRBJ2-1; D unclear. Germline CDR1 is SQVTM and CDR2 is ANQGSEA. This CDR3 has 12 residues. V shed 2 bases and J shed 12 bases, with 14 bases lying between them. The CDR3, as DNA: TGCAGCGTTGAAATAGCAGAGCCCCGGCAGTTCTTC. The encoded protein is CSVEIAEPRQFF.

The CDR3: CASSPSTGNTEAFF. The DNA of the CDR3 is TGTGCCAGCTCGCCTTCTACAGGGAACACTGAAGCTTTCTTT. The V gene is TRBV18, the J gene TRBJ1-1; D perhaps matches TRBD1 (5 bases). Germline V CDR1 and CDR2: KGHSH, LQKENI. The CDR3 has 14 amino acids. The germline V and J ends were trimmed by 6 bases and 1 base, with 12 bases remaining between them.

The J gene is TRBJ2-7, the V gene TRBV2, with TRBD2 matching over 9 bases. J gave up 5 bases and V 6 bases, and 20 bases lay outside the gene matches. This CDR3 contains 18 residues. Germline CDR1 reads SNHLY; CDR2 reads FYNNEI. CDR3: CASREIGWGSGRTHEQYF. As DNA, the CDR3 is TGTGCCAGCAGGGAAATAGGTTGGGGCAGCGGGAGGACCCACGAGCAGTACTTC. The whole variable domain, filled in from reference TRBV2 and TRBJ2-7, reads EPEVTQTPSHQVTQMGQEVILRCVPISNHLYFYWYRQILGQKVEFLVSFYNNEISEKSEIFDDQFSVERPDGSNFTLKIRSTKLEDSAMYFCASREIGWGSGRTHEQYFGPGTRLTVT.

This chain connects TRBV21-1 to TRBJ1-4; the table's D call of TRBD1 was not tested on the DNA. TRBV21-1 is a known pseudogene. The CDR3 loop spans 22 amino acids. The CDR3 sequence: CASSMKVRDREECDDANEKLFF. CDR3 coding DNA: TGTGCCAGCAGCATGAAGGTGAGGGACAGGGAGGAGTGTGATGATGCTAATGAAAAACTGTTTTTT.

In DNA form, the CDR3 reads TGCAGCGTTGTCGCTAGGGGGCCGGCTGGAAACACCATATATTTT. Translated, it gives CSVVARGPAGNTIYF. The chain carries TRBV29-1 and TRBJ1-3, with 7 bases aligning to TRBD1. This CDR3 comprises 15 residues. The trim removed 4 bases at V and 2 bases at J, leaving 8 bases unmatched. Germline V gene sequence: CDR1 SQVTM, CDR2 ANQGSEA. Complete variable domain (other parts from reference TRBV29-1 and TRBJ1-3): SAVISQKPSRDICQRGTSLTIQCQVDSQVTMMFWYRQQPGQSLTLIATANQGSEATYESGFVIDKFPISRPNLTFSTLTVSNMSPEDSSIYLCSVVARGPAGNTIYFGEGSWLTVV.

The chain is built from TRBV11-2 and TRBJ1-1, with 7 bases fitting TRBD1. Germline V gene data show CDR1 as SGHAT and CDR2 as FQNNGV. The CDR3 has 15 amino acids. Trimming removed 4 bases from V and 6 bases from J; junction bases left unmatched: 11. The CDR3 DNA reads as TGTGCCAGCAGCTCTTACCCACGGACAGGCCCTGAAGCTTTCTTT. It encodes CASSSYPRTGPEAFF. Together with reference TRBV11-2 and TRBJ1-1, the CDR3 gives the full variable domain: EAGVAQSPRYKIIEKRQSVAFWCNPISGHATLYWYQQILGQGPKLLIQFQNNGVVDDSQLPKDRFSAERLKGVDSTLKIQPAKLEDSAVYLCASSSYPRTGPEAFFGQGTRLTVV.

The chain uses TRBV6-5 and TRBJ2-7; 9 bases agree with TRBD1. Per germline, CDR1 MNHEY and CDR2 SVGAGI. This CDR3 is built from 13 residues. V shed 7 bases and J 3 bases; nucleotides not matched to a gene: 4. The CDR3 sequence: CASIDRGNYEQYF. The CDR3 DNA reads as TGTGCCAGCATCGACAGGGGGAACTACGAGCAGTACTTC.

The rearrangement joins TRBV6-5 to TRBJ1-3, with D maybe TRBD1 (6 bases). CDR1 and CDR2 (germline): MNHEY, SVGAGI. Trimming pared 0 bases from V and 4 bases from J, leaving 10 bases between. This CDR3 contains 15 residues. CDR3 nucleotide sequence: TGTGCCAGCAGTTACTCGGGGGGGCCAGGAAACACCATATATTTT. It translates to CASSYSGGPGNTIYF.

The gene calls are TRBV28 and TRBJ2-2, with D unresolved. V lost 6 bases, J lost 6 bases, and 11 bases lay in between. The CDR3 spans 13 residues. Germline V gives CDR1 MDHEN, CDR2 SYDVKM. The CDR3 DNA reads as TGTGCCAGCAGCCTAATGCGCCCCGGGGAGCTGTTTTTT. Residues: CASSLMRPGELFF.

The chain couples TRBV4-1 to TRBJ1-5; 7 positions match TRBD1. Germline V gene lookup returns CDR1 MGHRA and CDR2 YSYEKL. The V gene end was trimmed by 2 bases and the J gene end by 4 bases; junction bases not matched to a gene: 8. This CDR3 comprises 16 residues. CDR3 nucleotides: TGCGCCAGCAGCCAACCCAGGGACAGCTATAATCAGCCCCAGCATTTT. Encoded protein: CASSQPRDSYNQPQHF.

The gene calls are TRBV11-2 and TRBJ2-3, with a weak D call TRBD1 (5 bases). The CDR3 covers 12 residues. V shed 6 bases and J shed 3 bases, with 7 bases lying between them. From germline, CDR1 is SGHAT and CDR2 FQNNGV. CDR3 amino acids: CASRDTTDTQYF. CDR3 coding DNA: TGTGCCAGCAGGGACACTACAGATACGCAGTATTTT.

The chain is built from TRBV6-5 and TRBJ2-7; no clear D gene. The germline V gene encodes CDR1 MNHEY and CDR2 SVGAGI. V gave up 5 bases and J gave up 0 bases, with 8 bases separating them. This CDR3 is built from 13 residues. DNA for the CDR3: TGTGCCAGCAGTCTCCGTAGCTCCTACGAGCAGTACTTC. This encodes CASSLRSSYEQYF.

This chain links TRBV5-1 with TRBJ1-1; D might be TRBD1 (5 bases). The CDR3 totals 13 residues. The germline V and J ends were trimmed by 1 base and 9 bases, with 13 bases remaining between them. CDR1 and CDR2 from the germline V gene are SGHRS and YFSETQ. In DNA, the CDR3 is TGCGCCAGCAGCTTGTTGACAGAAGGAAAAGCTTTCTTT. Its protein is CASSLLTEGKAFF.

The rearrangement joins TRBV6-1 to TRBJ2-1; 7 bases are shared with TRBD2. J lost 8 bases, V lost 4 bases, and 14 bases had no gene match. Looked up from germline, CDR1 is MNHNS and CDR2 is SASEGT. The CDR3 sequence is 16 residues long. The CDR3 DNA sequence: TGTGCCAGCAGTGGCGGGAGTGACTATCGGAGGGATGAGCAGTTCTTC. It yields the protein CASSGGSDYRRDEQFF.

The genes are TRBV5-1 and TRBJ2-5; D is uncertain. Germline V gene sequence: CDR1 SGHRS, CDR2 YFSETQ. CDR3 length: 12 residues. V was clipped by 5 bases and J by 1 base, with 6 bases between them. The CDR3 DNA follows: TGCGCCAGCAGTGAGGCCCAAGAGACCCAGTACTTC. Encoded protein: CASSEAQETQYF.

The chain employs TRBV6-5 and TRBJ2-1; TRBD1 is a possible D gene (5 bases). CDR1 is MNHEY, CDR2 SVGAGI, per germline. The CDR3 is made up of 14 amino acids. V was cut by 5 bases and J by 3 bases, with 11 bases left in between. CDR3 sequence: CASSPHDSYNEQFF. DNA for the CDR3: TGTGCCAGCAGTCCCCATGACAGCTACAATGAGCAGTTCTTC.

The J gene is TRBJ2-7, the V gene TRBV4-1; tentative D call: TRBD2 (5 bases). Per the germline V gene, CDR1 is MGHRA and CDR2 is YSYEKL. This CDR3 is built from 15 residues. V shed 3 bases and J shed 3 bases, with 15 bases lying between them. The chain's CDR3 is CASSHPTRGSYEQYF. The DNA for the CDR3 is TGCGCCAGCAGCCACCCAACCCGGGGTAGCTACGAGCAGTACTTC.

The chain combines TRBV21-1 with TRBJ1-5; TRBD1 is the table's D call, not checked against the DNA. TRBV21-1 is recorded as a pseudogene. The CDR3 runs 18 residues. CDR3 region: CASSKVRTGEYSNQPQHF. Here the CDR3 DNA reads TGTGCCAGCAGCAAAGTTAGGACAGGGGAGTATAGCAATCAGCCCCAGCATTTT.

The chain employs TRBV2 and TRBJ2-7; D is ambiguous. Germline V gene sequence: CDR1 SNHLY, CDR2 FYNNEI. This CDR3 spans 13 amino acids. V gave up 3 bases and J gave up 3 bases, with 9 bases separating them. The CDR3 reads CASSDAEHYEQYF. The CDR3 DNA reads TGTGCCAGCAGTGATGCAGAACACTACGAGCAGTACTTC.

V and J are TRBV7-9 and TRBJ1-1; D is unclear. Germline CDR1 is SEHNR and CDR2 is FQNEAQ (reference sequence). V lost 5 bases to trimming and J lost 1 base, with 14 bases between them. The CDR3 covers 15 residues. CDR3 nucleotide sequence: TGTGCCAGCAGCCCCGGGGTTAGGCAGAACACTGAAGCTTTCTTT. Its protein product is CASSPGVRQNTEAFF.

The chain is built from TRBV5-6 and TRBJ2-7, with D possibly matching TRBD2 (5 bases). CDR1 and CDR2 (germline): SGHDT, YYEEEE. The V and J ends lost 1 base and 3 bases respectively, with 11 bases between them. CDR3 length: 14 residues. CDR3 protein: CASSLYGSNYEQYF. CDR3 DNA: TGTGCCAGCAGCTTGTATGGGAGTAACTACGAGCAGTACTTC.

The genes are TRBV6-4 and TRBJ1-4; D gene ambiguous. This CDR3 has 16 residues. In germline, CDR1 is MRHNA, CDR2 SNTAGT. V shed 0 bases and J shed 0 bases, with 8 bases lying between them. CDR3 bases: TGTGCCAGCAGTGACTCGCCGGGTGCAACTAATGAAAAACTGTTTTTT. This sequence encodes CASSDSPGATNEKLFF.

The genes are TRBV5-8 and TRBJ2-3; 10 bases line up with TRBD2. V shed 4 bases, J shed 2 bases, and the junction held 7 bases outside the gene matches. CDR3 length equals 16 residues. CDR1 is SGHTS and CDR2 is YDEGEE in the germline V gene. CDR3 nucleotides: TGTGCCAGCAGCGCCCTAGCGGGGGTTCCCACAGATACGCAGTATTTT. Residues: CASSALAGVPTDTQYF.

The chain has TRBV19 and TRBJ2-5, with 8 bases lining up with TRBD2. V trimming: 11 bases; J trimming: 2 bases; junction bases outside the gene matches: 7. The V gene's germline CDR1 is LNHDA and CDR2 SQIVND (reference sequence). The CDR3 length is 13 residues. CDR3 DNA: TGTGCCGCCAGAGCGGGAGCACAAGAGACCCAGTACTTC. It is translated as CAARAGAQETQYF.

This rearrangement joins TRBV7-2 to TRBJ1-3; tentative D call: TRBD1 (6 bases). CDR3 length equals 16 residues. Germline CDR1 reads SGHTA; CDR2 reads FQGNSA. V shed 0 bases and J shed 3 bases, with 12 bases lying between them. The CDR3 loop reads CASSLAQGNLGNTIYF. The CDR3 nucleotides read TGTGCCAGCAGCTTAGCACAGGGTAATCTTGGAAACACCATATATTTT. Full variable domain (outside the CDR3, taken from reference TRBV7-2 and TRBJ1-3): GAGVSQSPSNKVTEKGKDVELRCDPISGHTALYWYRQSLGQGLEFLIYFQGNSAPDKSGLPSDRFSAERTGGSVSTLTIQRTQQEDSAVYLCASSLAQGNLGNTIYFGEGSWLTVV.

V is TRBV5-6 and J is TRBJ1-1; 10 bases map to TRBD1. From germline, CDR1 is SGHDT and CDR2 YYEEEE. The J segment lost 3 bases and the V segment lost 4 bases, leaving 15 bases of the junction unmatched. CDR3 length equals 18 residues. For the CDR3, the DNA is TGTGCCAGCAGCCCAAGTTTCCGGACAGGGGGAGGGTACACTGAAGCTTTCTTT. Translating gives CASSPSFRTGGGYTEAFF.